A selection of T cell receptor beta chains follows, all from one sample in a study of blood T cell repertoires in COVID-19. Clones were read by immunoSEQ multiplex PCR, and TCRdb kept only the in-frame ones, dropping some. This sample has more than 300,000 clones, with approximately 89% found just once. Source material: peripheral blood. These receptors all stem from a woman under 40 with COVID-19, enrolled during active disease. CDR3s include the opening cysteine and the closing phenylalanine or tryptophan. D genes are given only for firm matches. The size field is filled for only some rows; it gives once, few, many or a size class.

d_call,j_call,v_call,clone_size,cdr3_aa,cdr3_nt
NA,TRBJ2-1,TRBV5-6,NA,CASSPRDNEQFF,TGTGCCAGCAGCCCTCGGGACAATGAGCAGTTCTTC
NA,TRBJ2-3,TRBV6-5,NA,CASRRTAGDTQYF,TGTGCCAGCAGGCGAACGGCGGGAGATACGCAGTATTTT
NA,TRBJ1-2,TRBV30,NA,CAWSPPGATYGYTF,TGTGCCTGGAGTCCCCCGGGAGCGACCTATGGCTACACCTTC
NA,TRBJ1-6,TRBV19,NA,CASSTWTDSYNSPLHF,TGTGCCAGTAGTACATGGACAGACTCCTATAATTCACCCCTCCACTTT
TRBD1,TRBJ2-1,TRBV10-1,NA,CASSEGQKYNEQFF,TGCGCCAGCAGCGAGGGACAGAAATACAATGAGCAGTTCTTC
NA,TRBJ2-5,TRBV2,NA,CASSDRGRETQYF,TGTGCCAGCAGTGATCGGGGGAGGGAGACCCAGTACTTC
NA,TRBJ1-1,TRBV28,NA,CASSPRIGGGSTEAFF,TGTGCCAGCAGTCCGCGTATCGGAGGTGGAAGCACTGAAGCTTTCTTT
TRBD2,TRBJ2-7,TRBV5-1,NA,CASSLASGGAYEQYF,TGCGCCAGCAGCTTGGCTAGCGGGGGGGCCTACGAGCAGTACTTC
NA,TRBJ2-3,TRBV5-1,NA,CASSLVVSRYTDTQYF,TGCGCCAGCAGCTTGGTGGTTAGTAGATACACAGATACGCAGTATTTT
TRBD1,TRBJ1-4,TRBV2,NA,CASSLGQGRLLKLFF,TGTGCCAGCAGTCTAGGACAGGGGAGACTGCTAAAACTGTTTTTT
TRBD1,TRBJ1-5,TRBV19,once,CASSTGQGGNQPQHF,TGTGCCAGTAGTACCGGACAGGGGGGGAATCAGCCCCAGCATTTT
NA,TRBJ1-2,TRBV30,few,CAWSSGINYGYTF,TGTGCCTGGAGTTCGGGGATTAACTATGGCTACACCTTC
TRBD2,TRBJ2-3,TRBV5-8,NA,CASSLGLAGPSTDTQYF,TGTGCCAGCAGCCTGGGACTAGCGGGACCAAGCACAGATACGCAGTATTTT
NA,TRBJ2-2,TRBV7-2,NA,CASSLVDTQGPTGELFF,TGTGCCAGCAGCTTAGTTGACACCCAGGGCCCCACCGGGGAGCTGTTTTTT
TRBD1,TRBJ2-7,TRBV7-9,few,CASSQKDRGYEQYF,TGTGCCAGCAGCCAGAAGGACAGGGGATACGAGCAGTACTTC
NA,TRBJ1-5,TRBV19,NA,CASSSDRLYQPQHF,TGTGCCAGTAGTTCCGACAGGCTCTATCAGCCCCAGCATTTT
NA,TRBJ2-7,TRBV5-1,once,CASTPGGTGPYEQYF,TGCGCCAGCACGCCCGGGGGGACAGGCCCCTACGAGCAGTACTTC
NA,TRBJ1-2,TRBV19,NA,CASGGGDGNYGYTF,TGTGCCAGTGGAGGAGGGGACGGTAACTATGGCTACACCTTC
NA,TRBJ2-7,TRBV5-4,NA,CATPGRRRPSYEQYF,TGTGCCACTCCCGGTAGAAGGCGGCCATCCTACGAGCAGTACTTC
TRBD1,TRBJ1-2,TRBV30,once,CAWSKDRVNYGYTF,TGTGCCTGGAGTAAGGACAGGGTCAACTATGGCTACACCTTC
TRBD1,TRBJ2-2,TRBV11-1,NA,CASKQGANPGELFF,TGTGCCAGCAAACAGGGGGCAAACCCCGGGGAGCTGTTTTTT
TRBD2,TRBJ2-3,TRBV7-6,NA,CASSSGLAGLADTQYF,TGTGCCAGCAGCTCGGGACTAGCGGGGCTCGCAGATACGCAGTATTTT
NA,TRBJ1-2,TRBV5-1,NA,CASQEGQGDNGYTF,TGCGCCAGCCAGGAGGGGCAAGGCGATAATGGCTACACCTTC
NA,TRBJ2-6,TRBV5-4,NA,CASSFGPTGGSSSGANVLTF,TGTGCCAGCAGCTTTGGACCTACTGGGGGGAGTTCCTCTGGGGCCAACGTCCTGACTTTC
NA,TRBJ2-3,TRBV7-2,NA,CASSFVGGSTDTQYF,TGTGCCAGCAGCTTTGTTGGGGGGAGCACAGATACGCAGTATTTT
TRBD1,TRBJ1-6,TRBV5-1,NA,CASSSDRGHPLHF,TGCGCCAGCAGTTCCGACAGGGGACATCCCCTCCACTTT
NA,TRBJ1-6,TRBV29-1,NA,CSVEDEQGSHF,TGCAGCGTTGAAGATGAACAGGGATCCCACTTT
TRBD2,TRBJ2-1,TRBV10-2,NA,CASHLAGGDNEQFF,TGCGCCAGCCACTTAGCGGGGGGGGACAATGAGCAGTTCTTC
NA,TRBJ2-7,TRBV5-1,NA,CASSRSSVDEQYF,TGCGCCAGCAGCCGATCTAGCGTCGACGAGCAGTACTTC
NA,TRBJ1-2,TRBV28,NA,CASISRGGGGYTF,TGTGCCAGCATATCCCGGGGAGGGGGTGGCTACACCTTC
TRBD2,TRBJ2-1,TRBV7-8,NA,CASSPKGGGANEQFF,TGTGCCAGCAGCCCAAAGGGCGGGGGGGCCAATGAGCAGTTCTTC
NA,TRBJ1-5,TRBV18,NA,CASSLEQGSIQPQHF,TGTGCCAGCTCACTAGAACAGGGTTCCATTCAGCCCCAGCATTTT
NA,TRBJ1-1,TRBV7-9,NA,CASSFEGHKNTEAFF,TGTGCCAGCAGCTTCGAGGGACATAAGAACACTGAAGCTTTCTTT
TRBD1,TRBJ1-5,TRBV15,NA,CATRYSEGASNQPQHF,TGTGCCACCAGATACAGCGAGGGGGCTAGCAATCAGCCCCAGCATTTT
NA,TRBJ2-5,TRBV7-9,once,CASSPTRQGTQYF,TGTGCCAGCAGCCCGACAAGGCAGGGGACCCAGTACTTC
NA,TRBJ2-6,TRBV4-3,NA,CASSQDAQSSGANVLTF,TGCGCCAGCAGCCAAGATGCACAGAGCTCTGGGGCCAACGTCCTGACTTTC
NA,TRBJ1-2,TRBV5-5,few,CASSLAGGYTF,TGTGCCAGCAGCTTGGCGGGGGGCTACACCTTC
TRBD1,TRBJ1-2,TRBV5-5,NA,CASSLGAGGSGYTF,TGTGCCAGCAGCTTGGGGGCAGGGGGGAGTGGCTACACCTTC
NA,TRBJ2-1,TRBV6-1,NA,CASSEASRSSSYNEQFF,TGTGCCAGCAGTGAAGCGTCCCGGTCGAGCTCCTACAATGAGCAGTTCTTC
TRBD1,TRBJ1-4,TRBV7-2,NA,CASSWDSLSTNEKLFF,TGTGCCAGCAGCTGGGACAGCCTTTCAACTAATGAAAAACTGTTTTTT
NA,TRBJ1-2,TRBV11-2,few,CASSLDLSRQGYTF,TGTGCCAGCAGCTTAGACCTGTCCCGTCAGGGCTACACCTTC
TRBD1,TRBJ1-2,TRBV7-9,few,CASSLGQGRSYGYTF,TGTGCCAGCAGCCTCGGACAGGGACGGTCCTATGGCTACACCTTC
NA,TRBJ2-1,TRBV27,NA,CASSLVRGLGRDNEQFF,TGTGCCAGCAGTTTAGTACGCGGGTTAGGTAGGGACAATGAGCAGTTCTTC
NA,TRBJ1-6,TRBV5-4,NA,CASSYRQGAMGVYSPLHF,TGTGCCAGCAGCTACCGACAAGGGGCAATGGGTGTATATTCACCCCTCCACTTT
TRBD2,TRBJ2-5,TRBV28,NA,CASSFVMIAGERETQYF,TGTGCCAGCAGTTTTGTCATGATAGCGGGGGAGCGAGAGACCCAGTACTTC
TRBD1,TRBJ1-2,TRBV4-3,NA,CASSHGDRGEGYTF,TGCGCCAGCAGCCACGGTGACAGGGGAGAGGGCTACACCTTC
NA,TRBJ1-1,TRBV25-1,once,CASSESNTEAFF,TGTGCCAGCAGTGAATCAAACACTGAAGCTTTCTTT
NA,TRBJ1-6,TRBV7-8,NA,CASSLSGRVSGNSPLHF,TGTGCCAGCAGCTTAAGCGGCCGGGTCTCGGGTAATTCACCCCTCCACTTT
TRBD2,TRBJ2-1,TRBV19,NA,CASSINLPGLAGGDNEQFF,TGTGCCAGTAGTATAAATCTACCGGGACTAGCGGGGGGGGATAATGAGCAGTTCTTC
NA,TRBJ1-4,TRBV7-9,NA,CASSAGGVLEKLFF,TGTGCCAGCAGCGCCGGGGGGGTCCTGGAAAAACTGTTTTTT
NA,TRBJ1-4,TRBV3-1/TRBV3-2,NA,CASSRDGATNEKLFF,TGTGCCAGCAGCCGCGACGGGGCAACTAATGAAAAACTGTTTTTT
TRBD2,TRBJ2-1,TRBV24-1,NA,CATSGASGTSGGAYNEQFF,TGTGCCACCAGTGGGGCCTCCGGGACTAGCGGGGGGGCCTACAATGAGCAGTTCTTC
NA,TRBJ1-2,TRBV27,NA,CASSLSAGVGGYTF,TGTGCCAGCAGTTTATCGGCAGGGGTCGGTGGCTACACCTTC